The clone carrying this T cell receptor (beta chain) is deemed medium-sized. The sample comes from a study of tumor and adjacent non-tumor tissue in lung cancer. Study at large: Samples averaged about 3.8 million productive TCRbeta reads each.

RNA was extracted from bulk tissue without any cell sorting. A modified ARM-PCR protocol with three rounds of nested PCR amplified TCRbeta. TCRdb reprocessed the multiplex PCR reads via MiXCR and lists one record per CDR3 protein. The table includes about 70,000 distinct CDR3 sequences, 55% to 85% detected once. The germline V gene encodes CDR1 SQVTM and CDR2 ANQGSEA. V shed 7 bases, J shed 3 bases, and the junction held 6 bases outside the gene matches. This CDR3 region has 12 residues. The sample was lung tumor tissue. V is TRBV29-1 and J is TRBJ2-7; 7 bases are shared with TRBD2. The TCR was taken from a man between 60 and 70 years old with non-small cell lung cancer. In nucleotides, the CDR3 is TGCAGCGGATCCCCGGGGGGCTACGAGCAGTACTTC. Amino acids: CSGSPGGYEQYF.